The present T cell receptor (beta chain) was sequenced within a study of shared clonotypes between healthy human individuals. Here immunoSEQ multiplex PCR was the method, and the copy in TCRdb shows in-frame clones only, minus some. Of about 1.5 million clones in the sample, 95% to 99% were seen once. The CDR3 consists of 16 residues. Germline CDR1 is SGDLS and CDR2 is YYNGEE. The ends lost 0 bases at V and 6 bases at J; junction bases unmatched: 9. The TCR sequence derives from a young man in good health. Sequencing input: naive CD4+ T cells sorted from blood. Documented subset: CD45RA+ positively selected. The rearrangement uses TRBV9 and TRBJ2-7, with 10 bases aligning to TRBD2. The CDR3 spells CASSVDASGSLGEQYF. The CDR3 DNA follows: TGTGCCAGCAGCGTAGATGCTAGCGGGAGTCTGGGCGAGCAGTACTTC.